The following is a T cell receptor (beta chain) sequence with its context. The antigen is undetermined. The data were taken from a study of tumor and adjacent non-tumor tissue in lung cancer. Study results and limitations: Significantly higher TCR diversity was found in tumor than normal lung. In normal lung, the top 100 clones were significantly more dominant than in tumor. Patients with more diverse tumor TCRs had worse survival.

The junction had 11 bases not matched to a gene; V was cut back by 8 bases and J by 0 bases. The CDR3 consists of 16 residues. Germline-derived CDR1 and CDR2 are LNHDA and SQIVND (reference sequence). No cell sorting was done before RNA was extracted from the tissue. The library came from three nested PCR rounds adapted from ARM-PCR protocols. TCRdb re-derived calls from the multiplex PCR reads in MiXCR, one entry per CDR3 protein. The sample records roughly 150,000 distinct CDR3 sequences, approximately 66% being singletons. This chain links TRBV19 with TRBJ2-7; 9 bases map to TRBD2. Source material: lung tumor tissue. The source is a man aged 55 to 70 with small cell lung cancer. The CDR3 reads CASRASVAGDSYEQYV. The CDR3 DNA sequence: TGTGCCAGTCGGGCGTCGGTAGCGGGAGACTCCTACGAGCAGTACGTC.